The source of this T cell receptor (beta chain) is a study of human T cells and chemical hapten exposure. The V gene lost 4 bases and the J gene lost 6 bases, with 9 bases spanning the gap. The germline CDR1 and CDR2 sequences are SNHLY and FYNNEI. This CDR3 contains 12 residues. This clonotype was seen ten or more times. Its antigen is not identified. Stated time point: pre-sensitization, week 0. The treatment denotes: therapeutic diphenylcyclopropenone sensitization with weekly scalp DPC. Blood, whole and unfractionated, served as the source for total RNA extraction. Individual cDNA molecules had unique molecular identifiers attached to them by the library. Original analysis: A per-sample median of approximately 100,000 TCRs was observed, with a range of about 23,224 to 690,600. MiXCR was run by TCRdb on the RACE reads, yielding one entry per CDR3 protein. These V and J calls originate from TCRdb's pipeline instead of the authors' own analysis. The sample shows around 95,000 distinct CDR3 sequences, 11% of them seen only once.

Regarding the study as a whole: After DPC sensitization, TCRs above 1 in 1000 frequency showed no change.

Sequences were derived from whole blood, sampled in connection with sensitization to the hapten diphenylcyclopropenone (DPC). This TCR was recovered from a woman aged 55-70 years with alopecia areata. Some clones in this sample may be carry-over from other donors' samples. The V and J genes are TRBV2 and TRBJ1-1; no clear D gene. CDR3 amino acids: CASSVMRPEAFF. For the CDR3, the DNA is TGTGCCAGCAGTGTAATGCGGCCTGAAGCTTTCTTT.